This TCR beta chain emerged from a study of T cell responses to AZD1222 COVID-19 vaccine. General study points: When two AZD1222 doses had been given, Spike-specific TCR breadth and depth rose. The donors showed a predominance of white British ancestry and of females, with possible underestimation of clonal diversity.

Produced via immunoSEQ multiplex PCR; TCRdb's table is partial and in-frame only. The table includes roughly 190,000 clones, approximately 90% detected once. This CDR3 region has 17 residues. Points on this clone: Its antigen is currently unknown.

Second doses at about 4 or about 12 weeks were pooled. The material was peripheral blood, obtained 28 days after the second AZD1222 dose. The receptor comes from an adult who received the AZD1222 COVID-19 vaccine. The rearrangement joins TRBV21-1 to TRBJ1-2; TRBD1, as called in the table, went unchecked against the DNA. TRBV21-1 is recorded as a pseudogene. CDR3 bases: TGTGCCAGCAGCAAAGCGGACAGGGAGGAGGTCGGGGATGGCTACACCTTC. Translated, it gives CASSKADREEVGDGYTF.